The rows below give T cell receptor beta chains drawn from one sample of a study of vaccination effects on CD4 cells after COVID-19. For these receptors, no antigen is known. TCRdb keeps only in-frame clones here, not all; method: immunoSEQ multiplex PCR. The table includes around 46,000 clones, roughly 72% detected once. The specimen comprised CD4+ T cells from PBMCs cultured without peptide, sampled after COVID-19 vaccination. These receptors came from a human donor who received a COVID-19 vaccine. CDR3s include the opening cysteine and the closing phenylalanine or tryptophan. Fields, in order: CDR3 protein, J gene, CDR3 length, V gene, clone size. Not every row has a clone size; where given, it reads once, few, many or a size class.

CASSLESRDTGELFF | TRBJ2-2 | 15 | TRBV5-1 | -
CASSYARVSYF | TRBJ2-7 | 11 | TRBV5-1 | -
CASSLRSSTDTQYF | TRBJ2-3 | 14 | TRBV4-1 | few
CASSLVLPQSRTDTQYF | TRBJ2-3 | 17 | TRBV13 | -
CASSRDGTIPSHNEQFF | TRBJ2-1 | 17 | TRBV6-6 | -
CSVESGDEKLFF | TRBJ1-4 | 12 | TRBV29-1 | -
CASSVDRPMGAEAFF | TRBJ1-1 | 15 | TRBV2 | -
CASSLVQGYTGELFF | TRBJ2-2 | 15 | TRBV5-4 | -
CASSDNSGANVLTF | TRBJ2-6 | 14 | TRBV6-4 | -
CASSQGDGRNEQFF | TRBJ2-1 | 14 | TRBV4-2 | -
CASSQLDRPGYGYTF | TRBJ1-2 | 15 | TRBV3-1/TRBV3-2 | few
CASSVATGDYGYTF | TRBJ1-2 | 14 | TRBV9 | -
CATSNRGGGETQYF | TRBJ2-5 | 14 | TRBV15 | few
CASSPMGVGVSSYNSPLHF | TRBJ1-6 | 19 | TRBV6-2/TRBV6-3 | -
CASSLGGANYGYTF | TRBJ1-2 | 14 | TRBV5-1 | -
CASSPGTGDGELFF | TRBJ2-2 | 14 | TRBV18 | few
CASCPSGGPGQDTQYF | TRBJ2-3 | 16 | TRBV5-1 | -
CASSHNRVEVNTEAFF | TRBJ1-1 | 16 | TRBV5-1 | few
CASSHPSGGAGELFF | TRBJ2-2 | 15 | TRBV7-9 | -
CASSAKYEQYF | TRBJ2-7 | 11 | TRBV25-1 | once
CASSLGSLAVYNEQFF | TRBJ2-1 | 16 | TRBV7-9 | -
CASSQTRGYTF | TRBJ1-2 | 11 | TRBV2 | -
CASSIKGVSGQPQHF | TRBJ1-5 | 15 | TRBV19 | -
CASSYRFNEKLFF | TRBJ1-4 | 13 | TRBV2 | -
CSVATGTSNSPLHF | TRBJ1-6 | 14 | TRBV29-1 | few
CAITDRGQGDTEAFF | TRBJ1-1 | 15 | TRBV10-3 | few
CASSLGSGRLYEQFF | TRBJ2-1 | 15 | TRBV5-1 | -
CASSQVAEPLHF | TRBJ1-6 | 12 | TRBV4-1 | once
CASSYGQAGIGNTIYF | TRBJ1-3 | 16 | TRBV6-5 | -
CASSEPGQYYGYTF | TRBJ1-2 | 14 | TRBV25-1 | -
CASSVATGLAGGNEQFF | TRBJ2-1 | 17 | TRBV9 | -